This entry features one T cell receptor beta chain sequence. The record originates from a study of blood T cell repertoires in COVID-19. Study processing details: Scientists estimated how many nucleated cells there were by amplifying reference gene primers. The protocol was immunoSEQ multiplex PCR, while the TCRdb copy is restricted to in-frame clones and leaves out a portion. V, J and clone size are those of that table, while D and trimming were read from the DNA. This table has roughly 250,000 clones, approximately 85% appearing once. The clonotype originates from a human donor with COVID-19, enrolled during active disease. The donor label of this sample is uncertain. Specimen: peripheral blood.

This CDR3 is CASSWTLDSNSNQPQHF. The CDR3 bases are TGTGCCAGCAGTTGGACCCTGGACAGTAATAGCAATCAGCCCCAGCATTTT. The chain recombines TRBV6-2 or TRBV6-3 with TRBJ1-5, with D perhaps matching TRBD1 (6 bases). V dropped 4 bases and J dropped 0 bases, with 16 bases sitting between them. The CDR3 length is 17 residues. Per germline, CDR1 MNHEY and CDR2 SVGEGT.